The rows below give T cell receptor beta chains drawn from one sample of a study of T cell responses to AZD1222 COVID-19 vaccine. This table comes from immunoSEQ multiplex PCR, and its TCRdb copy is limited to in-frame clones, with some not included. Of 130,000 to 150,000 clones listed, under 95% were seen once; the top ten hold 1.9%. This specimen was peripheral blood, taken 28 days after the second AZD1222 dose. The receptors come from an adult who received the AZD1222 COVID-19 vaccine. The CDR3 runs from the conserved cysteine through the conserved F or W. A D gene is named only where the DNA matches it firmly. Only part of the rows carry a size: once, few, many, or a class if the clone is expanded.

d_call clone_size j_call v_call cdr3_nt cdr3_aa
. . TRBJ1-2 TRBV3-1/TRBV3-2 TGTGCCAGCAGCCAGGCCTCGGGTCAGGGGAGATATGGCTACACCTTC CASSQASGQGRYGYTF
TRBD2 . TRBJ2-5 TRBV6-2/TRBV6-3 TGTGCCAGCAGTTACGGGACTAGCGGGGATCAAGAGACCCAGTACTTC CASSYGTSGDQETQYF
. . TRBJ2-1 TRBV3-1/TRBV3-2 TGTGCCAGCAGCCAAGATCCCGTAGGAAGCCCCGGTGAGCAGTTCTTC CASSQDPVGSPGEQFF
. . TRBJ1-6 TRBV2 TGTGCCAGCATCCTAGCATTTCGGCAGGGCGGTGGGTCCTATAATTCACCCCTCCACTTT CASILAFRQGGGSYNSPLHF
. . TRBJ1-2 TRBV2 TGTGCCAGCAGTGAGCCTTCTAACTATGGCTACACCTTC CASSEPSNYGYTF
TRBD1 . TRBJ1-3 TRBV10-2 TGCGCCAGCAGTGAAGCCGGGACAGGGGGTAATCTCACCATATATTTT CASSEAGTGGNLTIYF
TRBD1 once TRBJ2-3 TRBV4-2 TGTGCCAGCAGCCAAGATGGTTTGGGACAGGGGGCAGATACGCAGTATTTT CASSQDGLGQGADTQYF
TRBD1 . TRBJ1-1 TRBV18 TGTGCCAGCTCACTATCGACAGGGAAGACTGAAGCTTTCTTT CASSLSTGKTEAFF
. . TRBJ1-2 TRBV5-1 TGCGCCAGCAGCTTGGTTAGTGAGGGAGGCTACACCTTC CASSLVSEGGYTF
. . TRBJ1-1 TRBV6-5 TGTGCCAGCAGCCCCGGCAGGGCAGCCACTGAAGCTTTCTTT CASSPGRAATEAFF
. . TRBJ1-5 TRBV18 TGTGCCAGCTCACTCGGGGGGCGACAGCCCCAGCATTTT CASSLGGRQPQHF
. . TRBJ2-1 TRBV6-4 TGTGCCAGCAGTACTGGGCAGGGGAGCGGCAATGAGCAGTTCTTC CASSTGQGSGNEQFF
. once TRBJ1-1 TRBV14 TGTGCCAGCAGCCGCTCTTGGGGGGCGATGAACACTGAAGCTTTCTTT CASSRSWGAMNTEAFF